This T cell receptor (beta chain) emerged from a study of blood T cell repertoires in COVID-19. Across the whole study: Acute-phase and convalescent COVID-19 samples originated in the United States, Italy and Spain. In each case, the material was cDNA or gDNA derived from T cells, B-cell-depleted T cells, or PBMCs.

As processed by the authors: Amplification from reference gene primers served as the basis for estimated nucleated cell counts. Generated by immunoSEQ multiplex PCR, the TCRdb table keeps only in-frame clones and is missing some. D and trimming come from the DNA, and the V and J calls and clone size come from that table. The sample lists tens of thousands of clones, more than 85% occurring once. Losses at the gene ends were 1 base for V and 9 bases for J; bases not matched to a gene: 3. The CDR3 is 13 residues long. The sample was peripheral blood. This TCR was sampled from a man aged 50 to 59 with active COVID-19. The J gene is TRBJ2-1, the V gene TRBV12-3 or TRBV12-4; TRBD2 matches 7 bases. The CDR3 here is CASSLGGGGEQFF. The CDR3 DNA reads TGTGCCAGCAGTTTAGGGGGGGGTGGTGAGCAGTTCTTC.